Listed here are 20 T cell receptor beta chains from one sample, sequenced in a study of human T cells and chemical hapten exposure. Documented time point: pre-sensitization, week 0. The treatment denotes: therapeutic diphenylcyclopropenone sensitization with weekly scalp DPC. Via MiXCR, TCRdb re-called the RACE reads, giving one row per CDR3 protein. The data hold 52,000 or so distinct CDR3 sequences, with more than 9% observed a single time. The input for sequencing was whole blood, taken in connection with sensitization to the hapten diphenylcyclopropenone (DPC). All receptors derive from a man in his forties with alopecia areata. Some clones in this sample may be carry-over from other donors' samples.

In the case of this clonotype: A much bigger clone sits one base away, suggesting this may be a read error. This chain connects TRBV5-4 to TRBJ2-1, with D uncertain. The CDR3 has 15 amino acids. The germline gives CDR1 SGHNT, CDR2 YYREEE (reference sequence). V gave up 0 bases and J gave up 5 bases, with 12 bases separating them. CDR3 DNA: TGTGCCAGCAGCTTGGGCGAGAGGCTGAACAATGAGCAGTTCTTC. It codes for CASSLGERLNNEQFF.

This clonotype was detected many times. The chain employs TRBV28 and TRBJ2-7, with unresolved D. Germline CDR1 MDHEN, CDR2 SYDVKM. Trimming pared 6 bases from V and 2 bases from J, leaving 14 bases between. This CDR3 spans 14 amino acids. The CDR3 reads CASRERASPYEQYF. The CDR3 region has the DNA TGTGCCAGCAGGGAAAGGGCGTCGCCCTACGAGCAGTACTTC.

This clonotype showed up many times. The V gene is TRBV30, the J gene TRBJ2-1, with unresolved D. V was cut by 0 bases and J by 7 bases, with 4 bases left in between. The germline gives CDR1 GTSNPN, CDR2 SVGIG (reference sequence). CDR3 size: 11 residues. CDR3 in amino acids: CAWSVSNEQFF. The CDR3 region has the DNA TGTGCCTGGAGTGTATCTAATGAGCAGTTCTTC.

J is TRBJ2-7 and V is TRBV5-6; D unclear. The ends were cut back, 2 bases at V and 2 bases at J, with 5 bases in the middle. Per the germline V gene, CDR1 is SGHDT and CDR2 is YYEEEE. The CDR3 covers 12 residues. The CDR3 sequence: CASSFGPYEQYF. The DNA of the CDR3 is TGTGCCAGCAGCTTTGGGCCCTACGAGCAGTACTTC. The complete variable domain, with remaining parts taken from reference TRBV5-6 and TRBJ2-7, reads DAGVTQSPTHLIKTRGQQVTLRCSPKSGHDTVSWYQQALGQGPQFIFQYYEEEERQRGNFPDRFSGHQFPNYSSELNVNALLLGDSALYLCASSFGPYEQYFGPGTRLTVT.

The V gene is TRBV12-3 or TRBV12-4, the J gene TRBJ2-5; 9 bases are shared with TRBD2. The ends lost 2 bases at V and 3 bases at J; junction bases unmatched: 7. The CDR3 extends over 16 amino acids. The CDR3 is CASSLRLAGFKETQYF. CDR3 in DNA: TGTGCCAGCAGTTTACGGCTAGCGGGGTTCAAAGAGACCCAGTACTTC.

This rearrangement joins TRBV5-1 to TRBJ1-1; the D gene is possibly TRBD1 (5 bases). The germline V and J ends were trimmed by 5 bases and 0 bases, with 8 bases remaining between them. The CDR3 spans 13 residues. Germline lookup yields CDR1 SGHRS and CDR2 YFSETQ. The CDR3 nucleotides are TGCGCCAGCAGGTTGACAGTGAACACTGAAGCTTTCTTT. Protein: CASRLTVNTEAFF.

This clonotype was detected many times. The chain combines TRBV5-1 with TRBJ2-2; a possible D gene is TRBD1 (5 bases). Trimming stripped 0 bases from V and 6 bases from J, with 15 bases between. Germline lookup yields CDR1 SGHRS and CDR2 YFSETQ. This CDR3 comprises 16 residues. The CDR3 nucleotides are TGCGCCAGCAGCTTGGTTGCCAGGGAAGGTTCCGGGGAGCTGTTTTTT. It encodes CASSLVAREGSGELFF.

The V and J genes are TRBV6-1 and TRBJ2-3; TRBD2 is a possible D gene (5 bases). CDR1 and CDR2 from the germline V gene are MNHNS and SASEGT. The V end was cut by 8 bases, the J end by 5 bases, with 14 bases between. This CDR3 is 13 amino acids long. The CDR3 DNA reads TGTGCCAGCGCGGGTGAGAGAGTAGATACGCAGTATTTT. As protein: CASAGERVDTQYF.

This clonotype occurred many times. V usage is TRBV21-1 and J usage is TRBJ2-1; the table's TRBD1 call for D was not verified on the DNA. TRBV21-1 is noted as a pseudogene. This CDR3 contains 15 residues. The CDR3 region has the DNA TGTGCCAGCAGCTTTAGACAGTGCTCCTACAATGAGCAGTTCTTC. As protein: CASSFRQCSYNEQFF.

This clonotype was recorded many times. V is TRBV7-8 and J is TRBJ1-2; D unclear. Trimming left V 3 bases short and J 3 bases short, with 8 bases between. Looked up from germline, CDR1 is SGHVS and CDR2 is FQNEAQ. The CDR3 contains 13 residues. DNA of the CDR3: TGTGCCAGCAGCTTTCCCGGGGACTATGGCTACACCTTC. Translation: CASSFPGDYGYTF.

This clonotype has at least ten counts. The chain recombines TRBV7-2 with TRBJ1-5; D possibly corresponds to TRBD1 (5 bases). Between the trimmed V and J ends, which lost 3 bases and 4 bases, there was a span of 10 bases. This CDR3 has 14 amino acids. Germline V gene data show CDR1 as SGHTA and CDR2 as FQGNSA. The CDR3 DNA follows: TGTGCCAGCAGCTTGGGACTGAGAAATCAGCCCCAGCATTTT. Residues: CASSLGLRNQPQHF.

Turning to this clonotype: Compared with germline, one end of the junction differs, possibly owing to a read error. The chain recombines TRBV7-9 with TRBJ2-7, with D maybe TRBD2 (6 bases). The germline CDR1 and CDR2 sequences are SEHNR and FQNEAQ (reference sequence). This CDR3 has 16 residues. DNA for the CDR3: TGTGCCAGGAGCTTAGACCTAGGAGGGGCGCACTACGAGCAGTACTTC. Translated, it gives CARSLDLGGAHYEQYF.

J is TRBJ2-1 and V is TRBV7-9; 11 bases are shared with TRBD1. The germline V gene has CDR1 SEHNR and CDR2 FQNEAQ (reference sequence). V gave up 5 bases and J gave up 5 bases; unmatched junction bases: 8. The CDR3 is 16 amino acids. The CDR3 nucleotides read TGTGCCAGCAGCCCCTGGGACAGGGGGTTGGACAATGAGCAGTTCTTC. Amino acid sequence: CASSPWDRGLDNEQFF.

This chain links TRBV28 with TRBJ2-1; D unresolved. Trimming pared 7 bases from V and 2 bases from J, leaving 9 bases between. Germline CDR1 MDHEN, CDR2 SYDVKM. CDR3 length: 13 residues. The CDR3: CASTLRPYNEQFF. The CDR3, as DNA: TGTGCCAGCACCTTGAGACCCTACAATGAGCAGTTCTTC.

This chain joins TRBV7-9 and TRBJ2-1; D is uncertain. This CDR3 is 16 amino acids long. Looked up from germline, CDR1 is SEHNR and CDR2 is FQNEAQ (reference sequence). The ends were cut back, 3 bases at V and 0 bases at J, with 12 bases in the middle. The CDR3 coding sequence is TGTGCCAGCAGCTTCGGAAGCGAGATCTCCTACAATGAGCAGTTCTTC. This gives the protein CASSFGSEISYNEQFF.

Details on this clonotype: The CDR3 end shows no conserved phenylalanine or tryptophan, and so a read error is likely. This chain joins TRBV28 and TRBJ2-7; D unclear. The germline V gene encodes CDR1 MDHEN and CDR2 SYDVKM. Trimming left V 2 bases short and J 2 bases short, with 10 bases between. CDR3 length equals 14 residues. The CDR3 sequence is CASSLISFPYEQYL. In nucleotides, the CDR3 is TGTGCCAGCAGTTTAATCTCATTCCCCTACGAGCAGTACCTC.

In this sample, this clonotype turned up once. The chain recombines TRBV20-1 with TRBJ2-5, with D hard to call. Trimming left V 1 base short and J 2 bases short, with 14 bases between. CDR3 length: 15 amino acids. Germline V gives CDR1 DFQATT, CDR2 SNEGSKA (reference sequence). The CDR3 DNA follows: TGCAGTGCTAGAGGAGAGGTCTTGGTTCAAGAGACCCAGTACTTC. This codes for CSARGEVLVQETQYF.

This clonotype was observed at least ten times. This chain uses TRBV10-3 with TRBJ1-6, with 9 bases matching TRBD1. V lost 2 bases to trimming and J lost 7 bases; unmatched junction nucleotides: 3. This CDR3 has 15 amino acids. Germline V CDR1 and CDR2: ENHRY, SYGVKD. CDR3 residues: CAISEGQGQNSPLHF. The CDR3 DNA reads as TGTGCCATCAGTGAGGGACAGGGGCAAAATTCACCCCTCCACTTT.

This clonotype was detected only a few times. The rearrangement links TRBV6-2 or TRBV6-3 to TRBJ2-7, with TRBD2 identical over 14 bases. This CDR3 contains 15 residues. Unmatched junction bases numbered 8, after V lost 7 bases and J lost 6 bases. Germline V gene data show CDR1 as MNHEY and CDR2 as SVGEGT. CDR3 coding DNA: TGTGCCAGCACCCTACAGGGACTAGCGGGAGTCGAGCAGTACTTC. As protein: CASTLQGLAGVEQYF.

This clonotype was detected a few times. V usage is TRBV7-2 and J usage is TRBJ2-1; 7 bases align to TRBD1. Looked up from germline, CDR1 is SGHTA and CDR2 is FQGNSA. V lost 5 bases, J lost 4 bases, and 8 bases stayed unmatched. This CDR3 is 15 amino acids long. The CDR3 DNA sequence: TGTGCCAGCAGCATCGGGACAGCCTATTACAATGAGCAGTTCTTC. This sequence encodes CASSIGTAYYNEQFF.